These T cell receptor beta chains were read from a single sample in a study of Graves' ophthalmopathy and Graves' hyperthyroidism. TCRdb ran MiXCR on the multiplex PCR reads and lists one entry per CDR3 protein. This sample yields hundreds of thousands of distinct CDR3 sequences, of which approximately 39% are seen a single time; over 2.5% belongs to the top ten. The specimen was peripheral blood. The receptors were sampled from an adult man with Graves' ophthalmopathy. Both conserved end residues are part of each CDR3. Each record gives: D gene, V gene, J gene, clone size, CDR3 DNA, CDR3 protein. D genes are given only for firm matches. Clone size, where shown, is once, few, many, or a class for clones that have expanded.

TRBD2	TRBV10-3	TRBJ2-7	.	TGTGCCAGCAGTTTAGGTAGGAGCCTAGCGGGACAGCAGTACTTC	CASSLGRSLAGQQYF
.	TRBV10-2	TRBJ2-5	many	TGCGCCAGCAGTGAGATCTCTACCCCGGAGACCCAGTACTTC	CASSEISTPETQYF
.	TRBV7-9	TRBJ1-2	few	TGTGCCAGCAGCTTCAGGGAACCCTATGGCTACACCTTC	CASSFREPYGYTF
.	TRBV29-1	TRBJ2-1	.	TGCAGCGTTGGGGACACAACCTACAATGAGCAGTTCTTC	CSVGDTTYNEQFF
.	TRBV2	TRBJ1-2	many	TGTGCCAGCAGTGAATCTGGGGTTGGCTATGGCTACACCTTC	CASSESGVGYGYTF
TRBD1	TRBV10-2	TRBJ2-7	few	TGCGCCAGCTCTGAGTTGGGACAGGGTAACGAGCAGTACTTC	CASSELGQGNEQYF
.	TRBV4-1	TRBJ1-6	many	TGCGCCAGCAGCCAGGAGGGGGGACCCCTCCACTTT	CASSQEGGPLHF
TRBD1	TRBV10-3	TRBJ1-4	.	TGTGCCATCAGTGGGGACGGGACAGGGCATGAAAAACTGTTTTTT	CAISGDGTGHEKLFF
.	TRBV12-5	TRBJ1-5	few	TGTGCTAGTGGTTTGGGGCAGGGCTATAGCAATCAGCCCCAGCATTTT	CASGLGQGYSNQPQHF
TRBD1	TRBV29-1	TRBJ2-7	.	TGCAGCTCTTCCCCAGGGGGCGAGCAGTACTTC	CSSSPGGEQYF
TRBD2	TRBV20-1	TRBJ2-7	many	TGCAGTGCTAGAGACGCCTTAGCGGGAGGTGACTACGAGCAGTACTTC	CSARDALAGGDYEQYF
.	TRBV20-1	TRBJ1-6	many	TGCAGTGCTAGAGTAGGACAGCAGAATTCACCCCTCCACTTT	CSARVGQQNSPLHF
TRBD1	TRBV12-3/TRBV12-4	TRBJ1-4	many	TGTGCCAGCAGCCGCGGGACAGGCGGGGAAAAACTGTTTTTT	CASSRGTGGEKLFF
TRBD1	TRBV5-6	TRBJ1-2	.	TGTGCCAGCAGCTTGGTCCAAGGGGGCGCGGCTAATGGCTACACCTTC	CASSLVQGGAANGYTF
.	TRBV20-1	TRBJ2-5	many	TGCAGTGCCACAGGGCCTTCGGAGACCCAGTACTTC	CSATGPSETQYF
.	TRBV7-2	TRBJ2-3	.	TGTGCCGTCCGGCGTGCAGATACGCAGTATTTT	CAVRRADTQYF
TRBD1	TRBV7-2	TRBJ1-5	many	TGTGCCAGCAGCTTAGGACAGGGACGGGGACAGCCCCAGCATTTT	CASSLGQGRGQPQHF
.	TRBV4-1	TRBJ1-1	many	TGCGCCAGCACCCGGGACACCACCTACACTGAAGCTTTCTTT	CASTRDTTYTEAFF
.	TRBV5-1	TRBJ2-7	.	TGTGCCAGCAGCCAATGGACATCAGGTGCCTACGAGCAGTACTTC	CASSQWTSGAYEQYF
.	TRBV7-8	TRBJ2-7	few	TGTGCCAGCAGCTTAGTTTTAGGACAGCGGATCCCCCCCTACGAGCAGTACTTC	CASSLVLGQRIPPYEQYF
.	TRBV7-2	TRBJ1-2	many	TGTGCCAGCAGCTTAGCCGGGACAACCTATGGCTACACCTTC	CASSLAGTTYGYTF
TRBD1	TRBV3-1	TRBJ2-7	.	TGTGCCAGCAGCCTAGGGGGCCCTGCAGGTACGATCGAGCAGTACTTC	CASSLGGPAGTIEQYF
.	TRBV7-2	TRBJ2-2	few	TGTGCCAGCAGCTTAAATGTCGACCTCGGGGAGCTGTTTTTT	CASSLNVDLGELFF
.	TRBV6-6	TRBJ2-5	few	TGTGCCAGCAGTTTGCAGGGGCGCCGGGAGACCCAGTACTTC	CASSLQGRRETQYF
.	TRBV10-3	TRBJ2-1	few	TGTGCCATCAGTGTAGCGACTTTGGAGAGTGAGCAGTTCTTC	CAISVATLESEQFF
.	TRBV3-1	TRBJ2-5	.	TGTGCCAGCAGCCAAGACCTCGGCGGGAACCAAGAGACCCAGTACTTC	CASSQDLGGNQETQYF
.	TRBV7-2	TRBJ1-1	many	TGTGCCAGCAGCACTTATTTGGATGAAGCTTTCTTT	CASSTYLDEAFF
TRBD1	TRBV10-3	TRBJ1-2	few	TGTGCCAGCGCCCGGACCGCGGGACAGAATAACTATGGCTACACCTTC	CASARTAGQNNYGYTF